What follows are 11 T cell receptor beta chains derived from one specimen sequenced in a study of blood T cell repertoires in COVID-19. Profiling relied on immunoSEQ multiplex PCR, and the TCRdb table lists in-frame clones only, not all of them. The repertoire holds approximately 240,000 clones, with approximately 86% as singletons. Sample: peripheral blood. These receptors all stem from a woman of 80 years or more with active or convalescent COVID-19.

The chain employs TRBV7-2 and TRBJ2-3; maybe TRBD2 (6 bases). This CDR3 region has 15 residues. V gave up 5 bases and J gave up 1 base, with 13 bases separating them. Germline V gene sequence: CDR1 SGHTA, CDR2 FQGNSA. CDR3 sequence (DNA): TGTGCCAGCAGCCCAAGCGGGTTCGGCACAGATACGCAGTATTTT. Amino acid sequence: CASSPSGFGTDTQYF. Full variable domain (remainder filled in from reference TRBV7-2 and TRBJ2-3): GAGVSQSPSNKVTEKGKDVELRCDPISGHTALYWYRQSLGQGLEFLIYFQGNSAPDKSGLPSDRFSAERTGGSVSTLTIQRTQQEDSAVYLCASSPSGFGTDTQYFGPGTRLTVL.

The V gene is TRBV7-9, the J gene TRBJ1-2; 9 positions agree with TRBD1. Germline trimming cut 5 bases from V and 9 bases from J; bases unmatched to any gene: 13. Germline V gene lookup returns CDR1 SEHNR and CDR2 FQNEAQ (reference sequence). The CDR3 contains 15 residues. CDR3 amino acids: CASSPTGTGSFRYTF. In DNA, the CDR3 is TGTGCCAGCAGCCCAACCGGGACAGGGTCCTTTCGCTACACCTTC.

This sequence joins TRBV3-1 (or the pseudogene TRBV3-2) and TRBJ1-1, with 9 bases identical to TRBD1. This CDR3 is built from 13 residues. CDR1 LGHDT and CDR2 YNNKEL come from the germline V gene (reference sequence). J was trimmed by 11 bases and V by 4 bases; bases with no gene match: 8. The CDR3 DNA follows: TGTGCCAGCAGCCTTACAGGGGGCTATGGGGCTTTCTTT. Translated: CASSLTGGYGAFF.

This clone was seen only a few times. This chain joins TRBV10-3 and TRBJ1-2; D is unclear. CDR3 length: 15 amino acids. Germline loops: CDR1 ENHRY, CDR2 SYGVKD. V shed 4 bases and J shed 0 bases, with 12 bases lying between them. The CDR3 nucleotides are TGTGCCATCAGTGGTGGTCGGGGTTCTAACTATGGCTACACCTTC. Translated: CAISGGRGSNYGYTF.

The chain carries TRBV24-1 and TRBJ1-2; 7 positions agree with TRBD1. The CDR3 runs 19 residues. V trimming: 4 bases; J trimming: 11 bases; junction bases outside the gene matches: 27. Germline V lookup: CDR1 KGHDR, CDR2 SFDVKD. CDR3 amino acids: CATSESAGTATINHARYTF. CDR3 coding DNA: TGTGCCACCAGTGAGTCAGCCGGGACAGCGACCATAAATCACGCCCGATACACCTTC.

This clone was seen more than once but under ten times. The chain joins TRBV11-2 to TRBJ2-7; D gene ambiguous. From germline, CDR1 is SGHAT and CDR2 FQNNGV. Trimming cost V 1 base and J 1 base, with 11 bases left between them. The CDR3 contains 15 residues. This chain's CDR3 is CASSLGPGYSYEQYF. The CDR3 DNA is TGTGCCAGCAGCTTAGGTCCAGGTTATTCCTACGAGCAGTACTTC.

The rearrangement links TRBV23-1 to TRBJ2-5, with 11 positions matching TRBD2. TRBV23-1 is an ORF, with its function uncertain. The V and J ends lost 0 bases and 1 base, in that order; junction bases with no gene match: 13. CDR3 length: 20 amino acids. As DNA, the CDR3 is TGCGCCAGCAGTCAATCGCACCCAGGGACGGGACTAGCGGCCCAAGAGACCCAGTACTTC. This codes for CASSQSHPGTGLAAQETQYF.

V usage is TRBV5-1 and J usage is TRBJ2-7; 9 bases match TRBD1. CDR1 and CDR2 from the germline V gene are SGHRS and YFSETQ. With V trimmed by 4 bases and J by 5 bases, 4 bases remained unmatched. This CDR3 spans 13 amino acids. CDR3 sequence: CASSIRDRDEQYF. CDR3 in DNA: TGCGCCAGCAGCATCCGGGACAGGGACGAGCAGTACTTC.

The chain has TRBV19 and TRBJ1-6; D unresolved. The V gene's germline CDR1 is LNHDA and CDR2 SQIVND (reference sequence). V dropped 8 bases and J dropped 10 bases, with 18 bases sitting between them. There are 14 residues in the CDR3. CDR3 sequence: CASVTSAGESPLHF. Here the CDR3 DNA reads TGTGCCAGTGTGACATCCGCGGGTGAATCACCCCTCCACTTT. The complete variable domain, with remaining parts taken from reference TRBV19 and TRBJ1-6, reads DGGITQSPKYLFRKEGQNVTLSCEQNLNHDAMYWYRQDPGQGLRLIYYSQIVNDFQKGDIAEGYSVSREKKESFPLTVTSAQKNPTAFYLCASVTSAGESPLHFGNGTRLTVT.

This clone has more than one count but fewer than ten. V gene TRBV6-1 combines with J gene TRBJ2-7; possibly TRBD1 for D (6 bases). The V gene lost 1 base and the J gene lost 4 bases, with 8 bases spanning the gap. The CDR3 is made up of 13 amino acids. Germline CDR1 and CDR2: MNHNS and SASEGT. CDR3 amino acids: CASSEGTAYEQYF. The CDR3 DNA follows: TGTGCCAGCAGTGAAGGGACAGCTTACGAGCAGTACTTC.

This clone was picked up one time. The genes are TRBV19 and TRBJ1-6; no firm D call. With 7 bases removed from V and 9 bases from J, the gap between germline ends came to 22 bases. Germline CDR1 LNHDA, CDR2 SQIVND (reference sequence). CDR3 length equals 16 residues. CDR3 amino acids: CASNTLRGNFGSPLHF. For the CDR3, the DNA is TGTGCCAGTAACACACTACGGGGTAATTTCGGTTCACCCCTCCACTTT.